These 18 T cell receptor beta chains came from one sample sequenced in a study of blood T cell repertoires in COVID-19. Clones were read by immunoSEQ multiplex PCR, and TCRdb kept only the in-frame ones, dropping some. The profile shows approximately 210,000 clones, around 84% of them singletons. The sequencing input was peripheral blood. The receptors were gathered from a human donor in a cohort sampled during active COVID-19.

The chain couples TRBV5-1 to TRBJ2-3; weak D call: TRBD2 (5 bases). Between the trimmed V and J ends, which lost 1 base and 0 bases, there was a span of 9 bases. The germline CDR1 and CDR2 sequences are SGHRS and YFSETQ. The CDR3 totals 15 residues. The CDR3 nucleotides are TGCGCCAGCAGCTTGAGCGGAGCTAGCACAGATACGCAGTATTTT. It translates to CASSLSGASTDTQYF.

J is TRBJ1-1 and V is TRBV9; D might be TRBD1 (6 bases). In germline, CDR1 is SGDLS, CDR2 YYNGEE. The CDR3 length is 13 residues. V was clipped by 8 bases and J by 0 bases, with 11 bases between them. For the CDR3, the DNA is TGTGCCAGTAGTACAGGGTTGAACACTGAAGCTTTCTTT. This sequence encodes CASSTGLNTEAFF.

J is TRBJ1-2 and V is TRBV19; 7 bases fit TRBD1. The junction had 15 bases not matched to a gene; V was cut back by 6 bases and J by 8 bases. This CDR3 is built from 15 residues. Germline CDR1 LNHDA, CDR2 SQIVND (reference sequence). The CDR3 nucleotides are TGTGCCAGTAGCCGCGGACAGGATCTCCCTTCCGGCTACACCTTC. Encoded protein: CASSRGQDLPSGYTF.

The genes are TRBV19 and TRBJ2-2; D is possibly TRBD2 (6 bases). CDR1 LNHDA and CDR2 SQIVND come from the germline V gene (reference sequence). The V and J ends lost 2 bases and 0 bases respectively, with 10 bases between them. The CDR3 runs 16 residues. CDR3 sequence: CASSILPGANTGELFF. The CDR3 DNA is TGTGCCAGTAGTATACTTCCGGGGGCGAACACCGGGGAGCTGTTTTTT.

The J gene is TRBJ2-1, the V gene TRBV6-5; D unclear. CDR1 and CDR2 (germline): MNHEY, SVGAGI. CDR3 size: 12 residues. Trimming took 7 bases from V and 10 from J, leaving 14 bases between them. The DNA for the CDR3 is TGTGCCAGCACCCTAAGATTTTGGGAGCAGTTCTTC. As protein: CASTLRFWEQFF.

The chain links TRBV19 to TRBJ1-1; 7 bases agree with TRBD1. Germline assignment: CDR1 LNHDA and CDR2 SQIVND (reference sequence). The junction had 8 bases not matched to a gene; V was cut back by 6 bases and J by 4 bases. CDR3 length equals 14 residues. The CDR3, as DNA: TGTGCCAGTAGAGAGGGGGCGAGGTTCACTGAAGCTTTCTTT. Protein: CASREGARFTEAFF.

This clone was recorded only once. DNA for the CDR3: TGTGCCAGCAGCTTAGATAGCGGGGGGGCGATAGAGACCCAGTACTTC. It translates to CASSLDSGGAIETQYF. This chain joins TRBV7-2 and TRBJ2-5; 11 bases agree with TRBD2. Germline CDR1 and CDR2: SGHTA and FQGNSA. V lost 1 base to trimming and J lost 4 bases; unmatched junction nucleotides: 5. The CDR3 has 16 amino acids.

The J gene is TRBJ2-1, the V gene TRBV5-6; D unclear. CDR1 and CDR2 from the germline V gene are SGHDT and YYEEEE. The germline V and J ends were trimmed by 0 bases and 4 bases, with 14 bases remaining between them. The CDR3 loop spans 16 amino acids. This CDR3 reads CASSLARLEKYNEQFF. In nucleotides, the CDR3 is TGTGCCAGCAGCTTGGCCCGCCTAGAGAAATACAATGAGCAGTTCTTC.

This sequence joins TRBV5-4 and TRBJ1-3; D is undetermined. The CDR3 extends over 15 amino acids. The germline V gene encodes CDR1 SGHNT and CDR2 YYREEE (reference sequence). The germline V and J ends were trimmed by 2 bases and 2 bases, with 11 bases remaining between them. Here the CDR3 reads CASSFSGGAGNTIYF. CDR3 nucleotides: TGTGCCAGCAGCTTCTCCGGCGGAGCTGGAAACACCATATATTTT.

The chain recombines TRBV19 with TRBJ2-3; 8 nucleotides agree with TRBD1. The CDR3 is made up of 14 amino acids. The ends lost 4 bases at V and 2 bases at J; junction bases unmatched: 2. CDR1 is LNHDA, CDR2 SQIVND, per germline (reference sequence). The CDR3 DNA sequence: TGTGCCAGTAGTAGGGACAGGATCACAGATACGCAGTATTTT. It encodes CASSRDRITDTQYF.

This sequence joins TRBV6-5 and TRBJ2-3; perhaps TRBD2 as D (7 bases). CDR3 length equals 13 residues. Trimming cost V 2 bases and J 10 bases, with 13 bases left between them. Germline values: CDR1 MNHEY, CDR2 SVGAGI. DNA of the CDR3: TGTGCCAGCAGTTACGGGGGGGGCTGGCCGCAGTATTTT. It translates to CASSYGGGWPQYF.

A few counts support this clone. The chain is built from TRBV5-1 and TRBJ2-3, with 11 bases lining up with TRBD2. CDR3 length equals 16 residues. From germline, CDR1 is SGHRS and CDR2 YFSETQ. V was pared by 4 bases and J by 3 bases, with 7 bases of the junction left unmatched. The CDR3: CASSRLAGSGTDTQYF. The CDR3 nucleotides read TGCGCCAGCAGCCGACTAGCGGGGAGCGGGACAGATACGCAGTATTTT. Full variable domain (outside the CDR3, taken from reference TRBV5-1 and TRBJ2-3): KAGVTQTPRYLIKTRGQQVTLSCSPISGHRSVSWYQQTPGQGLQFLFEYFSETQRNKGNFPGRFSGRQFSNSRSEMNVSTLELGDSALYLCASSRLAGSGTDTQYFGPGTRLTVL.

This clone was seen just once. The rearrangement links TRBV7-8 to TRBJ2-5; unclear D gene. Germline V gives CDR1 SGHVS, CDR2 FQNEAQ. Trimming shortened V by 1 base and J by 4 bases, and 7 bases separated the two germline ends. CDR3 length: 13 residues. The DNA for the CDR3 is TGTGCCAGCAGCTTAGGCAGAACAGAGACCCAGTACTTC. Encoded protein: CASSLGRTETQYF.

V and J are TRBV4-1 and TRBJ2-5; a weak D match, TRBD2 (5 bases). V was trimmed by 2 bases and J by 5 bases, leaving 12 bases between them. The CDR3 has 14 amino acids. Per the germline V gene, CDR1 is MGHRA and CDR2 is YSYEKL. In DNA form, the CDR3 reads TGCGCCAGCAGCCAAAGTGGCGGGTTTGAGACCCAGTACTTC. Its protein is CASSQSGGFETQYF.

This chain uses TRBV5-1 with TRBJ1-1, with TRBD1 as a possible D gene (5 bases). V was pared by 7 bases and J by 5 bases, with 18 bases between. CDR3 length: 14 residues. Germline CDR1 SGHRS, CDR2 YFSETQ. The CDR3 region has the DNA TGCGCCAGCTCCCCGGGAGTCGGGGGGACTGAAGCTTTCTTT. This gives the protein CASSPGVGGTEAFF.

V is TRBV24-1 and J is TRBJ2-1; 11 positions agree with TRBD2. This CDR3 spans 16 amino acids. Trimming at V came to 4 bases and at J to 7 bases, leaving 8 bases not matched to a gene. Germline V gene sequence: CDR1 KGHDR, CDR2 SFDVKD. In DNA form, the CDR3 reads TGTGCCACCAGTGACCGCACTAGCGGGAGATTGAATGAGCAGTTCTTC. Its translation is CATSDRTSGRLNEQFF.

V gene TRBV21-1 combines with J gene TRBJ2-7; the table's D call, TRBD2, has no DNA check behind it. TRBV21-1 is noted as a pseudogene. CDR3 length: 16 residues. CDR3 bases: TGTGCCAGCAGCAAAGGGAAGCGGGAGGGCTCCTACGAGCAGTACTTC. It translates to CASSKGKREGSYEQYF.

The V and J genes are TRBV2 and TRBJ1-6; 8 bases agree with TRBD1. The CDR3 extends over 15 amino acids. Germline-derived CDR1 and CDR2 are SNHLY and FYNNEI. The ends lost 8 bases at V and 7 bases at J; junction bases unmatched: 10. The CDR3 bases are TGTGCCAGCCAACGTGGACAGGGTGTAAATTCACCCCTCCACTTT. It codes for CASQRGQGVNSPLHF.